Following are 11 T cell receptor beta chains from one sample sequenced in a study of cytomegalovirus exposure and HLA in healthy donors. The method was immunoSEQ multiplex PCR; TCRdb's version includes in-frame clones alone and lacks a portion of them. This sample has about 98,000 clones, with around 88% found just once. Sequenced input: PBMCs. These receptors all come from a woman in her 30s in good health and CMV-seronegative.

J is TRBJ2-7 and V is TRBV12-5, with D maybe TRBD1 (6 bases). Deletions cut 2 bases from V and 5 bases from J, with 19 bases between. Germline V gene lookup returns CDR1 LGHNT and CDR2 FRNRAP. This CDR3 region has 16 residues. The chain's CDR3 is CASGLPSDSRHHEQYF. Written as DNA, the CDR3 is TGTGCTAGTGGTTTGCCCTCGGACAGCCGGCACCACGAGCAGTACTTC. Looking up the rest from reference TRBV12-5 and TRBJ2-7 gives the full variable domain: DARVTQTPRHKVTEMGQEVTMRCQPILGHNTVFWYRQTMMQGLELLAYFRNRAPLDDSGMPKDRFSAEMPDATLATLKIQPSEPRDSAVYFCASGLPSDSRHHEQYFGPGTRLTVT.

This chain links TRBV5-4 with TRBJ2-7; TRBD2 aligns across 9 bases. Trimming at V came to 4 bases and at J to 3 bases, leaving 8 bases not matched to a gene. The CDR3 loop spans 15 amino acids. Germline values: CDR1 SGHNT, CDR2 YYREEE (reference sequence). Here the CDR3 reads CASSGAQAGGYEQYF. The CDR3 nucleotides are TGTGCCAGCAGCGGAGCCCAAGCGGGAGGCTACGAGCAGTACTTC.

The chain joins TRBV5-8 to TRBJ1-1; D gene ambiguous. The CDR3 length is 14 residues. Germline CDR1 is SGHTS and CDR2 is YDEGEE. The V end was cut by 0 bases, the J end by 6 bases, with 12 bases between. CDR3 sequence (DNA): TGTGCCAGCAGCTTGGTGGTGCGAGAAGCTGAAGCTTTCTTT. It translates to CASSLVVREAEAFF. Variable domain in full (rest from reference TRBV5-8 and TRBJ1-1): EAGVTQSPTHLIKTRGQQATLRCSPISGHTSVYWYQQALGLGLQFLLWYDEGEERNRGNFPPRFSGRQFPNYSSELNVNALELEDSALYLCASSLVVREAEAFFGQGTRLTVV.

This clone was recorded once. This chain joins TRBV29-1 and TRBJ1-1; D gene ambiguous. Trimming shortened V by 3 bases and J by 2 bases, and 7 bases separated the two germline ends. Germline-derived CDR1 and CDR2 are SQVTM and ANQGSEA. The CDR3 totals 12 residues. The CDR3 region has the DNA TGCAGCGTTGATTGGGCCAACACTGAAGCTTTCTTT. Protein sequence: CSVDWANTEAFF.

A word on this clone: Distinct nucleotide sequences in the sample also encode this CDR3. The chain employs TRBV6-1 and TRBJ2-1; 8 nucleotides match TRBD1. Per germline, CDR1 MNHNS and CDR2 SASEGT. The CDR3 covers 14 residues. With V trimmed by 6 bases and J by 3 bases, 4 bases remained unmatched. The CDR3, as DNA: TGTGCCAGCAGGCAGGGGGCAAACTACAATGAGCAGTTCTTC. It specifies CASRQGANYNEQFF.

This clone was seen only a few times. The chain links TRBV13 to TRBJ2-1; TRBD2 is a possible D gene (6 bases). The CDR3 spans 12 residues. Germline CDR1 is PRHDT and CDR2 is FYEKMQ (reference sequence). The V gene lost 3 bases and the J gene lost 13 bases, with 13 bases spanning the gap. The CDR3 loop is CASSFPSSGQFF. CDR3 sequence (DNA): TGTGCCAGCAGCTTTCCGAGTAGCGGACAGTTCTTC. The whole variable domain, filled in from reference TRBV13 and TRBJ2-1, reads AAGVIQSPRHLIKEKRETATLKCYPIPRHDTVYWYQQGPGQDPQFLISFYEKMQSDKGSIPDRFSAQQFSDYHSELNMSSLELGDSALYFCASSFPSSGQFFGPGTRLTVL.

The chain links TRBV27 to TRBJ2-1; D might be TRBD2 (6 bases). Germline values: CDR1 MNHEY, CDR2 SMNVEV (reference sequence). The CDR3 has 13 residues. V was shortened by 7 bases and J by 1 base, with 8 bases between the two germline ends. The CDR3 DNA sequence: TGTGCCAGCAAACGGGGGTCCTACAATGAGCAGTTCTTC. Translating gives CASKRGSYNEQFF.

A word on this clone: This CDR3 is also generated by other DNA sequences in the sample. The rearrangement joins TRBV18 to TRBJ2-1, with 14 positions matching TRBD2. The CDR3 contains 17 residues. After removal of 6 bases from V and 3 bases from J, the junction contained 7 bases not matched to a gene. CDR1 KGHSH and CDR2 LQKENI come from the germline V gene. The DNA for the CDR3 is TGTGCCAGCTCGCCCGGACTAGCGGGAGGTCGCTACAATGAGCAGTTCTTC. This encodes CASSPGLAGGRYNEQFF.

The CDR3 region is CASSHRSGYGYTF. The CDR3 bases are TGTGCCAGCAGCCACAGGTCCGGCTATGGCTACACCTTC. The chain carries TRBV9 and TRBJ1-2, with D tentatively TRBD1 (5 bases). CDR1 is SGDLS and CDR2 is YYNGEE in the germline V gene. This CDR3 contains 13 residues. The V gene lost 4 bases and the J gene lost 4 bases, with 11 bases spanning the gap.

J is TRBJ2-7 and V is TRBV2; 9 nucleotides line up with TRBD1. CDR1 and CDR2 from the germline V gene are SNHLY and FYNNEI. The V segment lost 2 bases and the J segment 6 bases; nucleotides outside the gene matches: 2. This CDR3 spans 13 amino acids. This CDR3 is CASSENRGPEQYF. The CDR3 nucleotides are TGTGCCAGCAGTGAAAACAGGGGGCCCGAGCAGTACTTC.

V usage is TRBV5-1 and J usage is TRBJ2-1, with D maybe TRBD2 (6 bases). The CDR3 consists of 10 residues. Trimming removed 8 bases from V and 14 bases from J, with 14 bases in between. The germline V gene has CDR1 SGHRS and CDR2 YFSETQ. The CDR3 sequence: CAREGGGEFF. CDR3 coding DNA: TGCGCCAGGGAGGGTGGCGGGGAGTTCTTC. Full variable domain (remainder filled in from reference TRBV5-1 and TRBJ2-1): KAGVTQTPRYLIKTRGQQVTLSCSPISGHRSVSWYQQTPGQGLQFLFEYFSETQRNKGNFPGRFSGRQFSNSRSEMNVSTLELGDSALYLCAREGGGEFFGPGTRLTVL.